The entry that follows covers one T cell receptor (beta chain) sequence. The data belong to a study of cytomegalovirus exposure and HLA in healthy donors. Germline lookup yields CDR1 MDHEN and CDR2 SYDVKM. The CDR3 is made up of 15 amino acids. Trimming removed 2 bases at V and 5 bases at J, with 10 bases between. The primer mix had 60 Vbeta and 13 Jbeta primers. Clones were sequenced by immunoSEQ multiplex PCR, and TCRdb holds only the in-frame ones, with some missing. The sample includes about 140,000 clones, 80% of them seen just once. The source is a man aged 45-65 years in good health and CMV-seronegative. The rearrangement links TRBV28 to TRBJ1-6, with TRBD1 as a possible D gene (5 bases). Input material: PBMCs. Here the CDR3 reads CASSLEQVDNSPLHF. The DNA of the CDR3 is TGTGCCAGCAGTTTAGAACAGGTAGATAATTCACCCCTCCACTTT. Looking up the rest from reference TRBV28 and TRBJ1-6 gives the full variable domain: DVKVTQSSRYLVKRTGEKVFLECVQDMDHENMFWYRQDPGLGLRLIYFSYDVKMKEKGDIPEGYSVSREKKERFSLILESASTNQTSMYLCASSLEQVDNSPLHFGNGTRLTVT.